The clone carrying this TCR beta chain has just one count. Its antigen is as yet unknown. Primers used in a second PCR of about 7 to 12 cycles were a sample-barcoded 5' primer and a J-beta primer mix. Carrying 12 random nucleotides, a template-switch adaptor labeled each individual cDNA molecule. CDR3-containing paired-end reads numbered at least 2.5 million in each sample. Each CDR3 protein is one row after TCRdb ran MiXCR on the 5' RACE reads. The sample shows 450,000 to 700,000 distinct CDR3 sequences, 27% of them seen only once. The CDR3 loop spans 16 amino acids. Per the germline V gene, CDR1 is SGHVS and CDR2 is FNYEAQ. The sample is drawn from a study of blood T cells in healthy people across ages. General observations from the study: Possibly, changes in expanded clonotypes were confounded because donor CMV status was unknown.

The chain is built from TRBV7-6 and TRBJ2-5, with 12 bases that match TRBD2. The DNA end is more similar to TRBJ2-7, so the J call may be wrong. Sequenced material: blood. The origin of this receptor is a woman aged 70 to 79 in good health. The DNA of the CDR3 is TGTGCCAGGTGGGCTAGCGGGGGGGATATCTCCTACGAGCAGTACTTC. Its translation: CARWASGGDISYEQYF.